The clone carrying this TCR beta chain has a count of ten or more. PCR was performed a second time for roughly 7 to 12 cycles using a sample-barcoded 5' primer and a J-beta primer mix. Using its own MiXCR run on the 5' RACE reads, TCRdb lists one record per CDR3 protein. The sample includes 800,000 to 950,000 distinct CDR3 sequences, about 28% seen only once; the top ten take roughly a tenth. This sample is part of a study of blood T cells in healthy people across ages. J gave up 3 bases and V 0 bases, and 3 bases lay outside the gene matches. Germline loops: CDR1 SGHDT, CDR2 YYEEEE. The CDR3 spans 15 residues. The sample was also linked to a second study, of T cells of mothers and their children. This second report adds: According to the study, all extracted RNA entered cDNA synthesis at 1.5 ug per 15 ul.

The rearrangement links TRBV5-6 to TRBJ1-2, with TRBD1 matching over 9 bases. Sample: blood. This receptor was obtained from a woman between 35 and 50 years old in good health. In DNA, the CDR3 is TGTGCCAGCAGCTTGGAGGGACAGGGAGACTATGGCTACACCTTC. Amino acids: CASSLEGQGDYGYTF.